A selection of T cell receptor beta chains follows, all from one sample in a study of blood T cell repertoires in COVID-19. Data came from immunoSEQ multiplex PCR; TCRdb stores just in-frame clones and leaves some out. This sample has around 100,000 clones; about 90% occur once, and the top ten carry less than 8.5%. Sequencing used peripheral blood. The receptors originated from a man aged 25-45 years in a cohort sampled during active COVID-19. The CDR3 runs from the conserved cysteine through the conserved F or W. The D gene is left open where the match is weak. Clone size is stated in some rows and not others, as once, few, many or a class when expanded.

J gene	clone size	V gene	D gene	CDR3 protein	CDR3 DNA
TRBJ1-2	NA	TRBV7-3	TRBD1	CASSLAGQGFNRDYGYTF	TGTGCCAGCAGCTTGGCCGGACAGGGGTTTAATCGTGACTATGGCTACACCTTC
TRBJ2-6	NA	TRBV5-4	NA	CASSLPGPGANVLTF	TGTGCCAGCAGCTTGCCAGGGCCCGGGGCCAACGTCCTGACTTTC
TRBJ2-3	once	TRBV6-6	NA	CASIDGGRGTDTQYF	TGTGCCAGCATAGACGGAGGGAGGGGGACAGATACGCAGTATTTT
TRBJ1-2	NA	TRBV5-4	NA	CASSPTPGSLYGYTF	TGTGCCAGCAGCCCCACCCCGGGGAGCCTTTATGGCTACACCTTC
TRBJ2-5	NA	TRBV3-1/TRBV3-2	NA	CASSPGVGKETQYF	TGTGCCAGCAGCCCAGGGGTGGGAAAAGAGACCCAGTACTTC
TRBJ1-1	NA	TRBV5-1	TRBD1	CASSHQGQGTEAFF	TGCGCCAGCAGTCATCAGGGACAGGGCACTGAAGCTTTCTTT
TRBJ2-3	NA	TRBV5-5	TRBD2	CASSPKLAGGPSTDTQYF	TGTGCCAGCAGCCCGAAACTAGCGGGGGGCCCTAGCACAGATACGCAGTATTTT
TRBJ1-5	NA	TRBV28	NA	CASSGIGQGLNQPQHF	TGTGCCAGCAGTGGAATAGGGCAGGGACTCAATCAGCCCCAGCATTTT
TRBJ1-1	NA	TRBV7-8	NA	CASSLAGGRAFF	TGTGCCAGCAGCTTAGCGGGAGGCCGCGCTTTCTTT
TRBJ1-1	NA	TRBV7-8	TRBD1	CASSLFGLGQMNEAFF	TGTGCCAGCAGCTTATTTGGGTTGGGACAGATGAATGAAGCTTTCTTT
TRBJ2-1	once	TRBV18	NA	CASSPAEDEQFF	TGTGCCAGCTCCCCTGCGGAGGATGAGCAGTTCTTC
TRBJ2-5	NA	TRBV7-9	NA	CASSLGGEETQYF	TGTGCCAGCAGCTTGGGGGGAGAAGAGACCCAGTACTTC
TRBJ2-3	once	TRBV2	NA	CASSGQGGTDTQYF	TGTGCCAGCAGTGGGCAGGGTGGAACAGATACGCAGTATTTT
TRBJ1-1	NA	TRBV5-1	TRBD1	CASSFVTGRNTEAFF	TGCGCCAGCAGCTTTGTGACAGGGAGGAACACTGAAGCTTTCTTT
TRBJ1-5	NA	TRBV2	NA	CASSERGQPQHF	TGTGCCAGCAGTGAACGGGGACAGCCCCAGCATTTT
TRBJ1-6	NA	TRBV19	NA	CASTHQNSPLHF	TGTGCCAGTACCCACCAGAATTCACCCCTCCACTTT
TRBJ1-1	NA	TRBV5-1	TRBD1	CASSKDRGSTEAFF	TGCGCCAGCTCCAAGGACAGGGGGAGCACTGAAGCTTTCTTT
TRBJ1-5	NA	TRBV12-5	NA	CASGPSRGGSQPQHF	TGTGCTAGTGGTCCTTCAAGGGGGGGCTCTCAGCCCCAGCATTTT
TRBJ2-7	NA	TRBV27	TRBD1	CASSRSRGLSDYEQYF	TGTGCCAGCAGCCGATCCAGGGGGCTTTCGGACTACGAGCAGTACTTC
TRBJ1-4	NA	TRBV4-1	NA	CASSHSRDSTNEKLFF	TGCGCCAGCAGCCACTCCCGGGACTCAACTAATGAAAAACTGTTTTTT
TRBJ1-6	few	TRBV30	NA	CAWSGPGQYVHNSPLHF	TGTGCCTGGAGTGGCCCCGGACAGTACGTCCATAATTCACCCCTCCACTTT
TRBJ1-4	NA	TRBV6-5	NA	CASKKNSISGEKLFF	TGTGCCAGCAAAAAGAACAGTATTAGCGGTGAAAAACTGTTTTTT
TRBJ2-3	NA	TRBV11-3	TRBD1	CASSARTGATDTQYF	TGTGCCAGCAGCGCGAGGACAGGGGCAACAGATACGCAGTATTTT
TRBJ1-1	once	TRBV6-5	NA	CASREASTEAFF	TGTGCCAGCAGAGAGGCGAGCACTGAAGCTTTCTTT
TRBJ1-5	NA	TRBV4-2	NA	CASSQGEAYQPQHF	TGTGCCAGCAGCCAAGGAGAGGCGTATCAGCCCCAGCATTTT
TRBJ1-4	NA	TRBV7-9	TRBD1	CASSTYRGTNEKLFF	TGTGCCAGCAGCACCTACAGGGGGACTAATGAAAAACTGTTTTTT
TRBJ2-7	NA	TRBV27	NA	CASKSEAAYEQYF	TGTGCCAGCAAATCGGAGGCGGCCTACGAGCAGTACTTC
TRBJ2-7	NA	TRBV20-1	TRBD1	CSASLGQGLTGEQYF	TGCAGTGCTAGTTTGGGACAGGGACTGACAGGCGAGCAGTACTTC